The 30 T cell receptor beta chains given below trace back to one sample, sequenced in a study of immune characterization of retroperitoneal liposarcoma. One entry per CDR3 protein results from TCRdb running MiXCR on the PCR reads. The sample consists of around 20,000 distinct CDR3 sequences, 35% to 45% of them appearing once. Sequenced input: blood. Receptor source: a male donor with retroperitoneal liposarcoma.

On this clonotype: It may be a read error: a sequence one base away is much more abundant. The chain joins TRBV11-2 to TRBJ2-5; 11 nucleotides line up with TRBD2. The CDR3 totals 14 residues. The germline V gene has CDR1 SGHAT and CDR2 FQNNGV. Here the CDR3 DNA reads TGTGTCAGCAGCTTACTAGCGGGAGCAGAGACCCAGTACTTC. It specifies CVSSLLAGAETQYF. The full variable domain, rest sourced from reference TRBV11-2 and TRBJ2-5, is EAGVAQSPRYKIIEKRQSVAFWCNPISGHATLYWYQQILGQGPKLLIQFQNNGVVDDSQLPKDRFSAERLKGVDSTLKIQPAKLEDSAVYLCVSSLLAGAETQYFGPGTRLLVL.

In the case of this clonotype: The junction shows a germline mismatch at one end, possibly a read error. The J gene is TRBJ2-1, the V gene TRBV6-1; 8 bases agree with TRBD1. This CDR3 has 15 residues. Germline V gives CDR1 MNHNS, CDR2 SASEGT. As DNA, the CDR3 is TGTGCCAGCAAGACCCGGGACAGGATTTACAATGGGCAGTTCTTC. It yields the protein CASKTRDRIYNGQFF.

This chain links TRBV11-2 with TRBJ2-1; TRBD1 is a possible D gene (5 bases). Per germline, CDR1 SGHAT and CDR2 FQNNGV. The CDR3 loop spans 12 amino acids. V gave up 4 bases and J gave up 10 bases, with 11 bases separating them. CDR3 nucleotide sequence: TGTGCCAGCAGCTCTAGACAGTACGAGCAGTTCTTC. Its translation: CASSSRQYEQFF.

The chain is built from TRBV6-1 and TRBJ2-3; D possibly uses TRBD1 or TRBD2 (5 bases each). The DNA end is a closer match to TRBJ2-4, so the J assignment may be wrong. The CDR3 runs 11 residues. From germline, CDR1 is MNHNS and CDR2 SASEGT. As DNA, the CDR3 is TGTGCCAGCAACGCCGAGGGGTTTCAGTACTTC. Translation: CASNAEGFQYF.

This clonotype was observed a few times. J is TRBJ2-7 and V is TRBV4-1, with a weak D call TRBD2 (5 bases). The V and J ends lost 0 bases and 3 bases respectively, with 15 bases between them. The CDR3 covers 16 residues. The germline V gene encodes CDR1 MGHRA and CDR2 YSYEKL. In DNA form, the CDR3 reads TGCGCCAGCAGCCAAGAGAGGCTAGCCGGGAACTACGAGCAGTACTTC. It translates to CASSQERLAGNYEQYF.

Remarks on this clonotype: One junction end disagrees with the germline gene, perhaps due to a read error. V usage is TRBV7-6 and J usage is TRBJ2-1; weak D call: TRBD1 (6 bases). The better agreement between TRBJ2-7 and the DNA end casts doubt on the J call. Germline V gene lookup returns CDR1 SGHVS and CDR2 FNYEAQ. CDR3 length: 14 amino acids. The CDR3 loop reads CASRLGAGASEQYF. The CDR3 nucleotides are TGTGCCAGCCGCTTGGGGGCAGGGGCAAGCGAGCAGTACTTC.

This chain links TRBV6-1 with TRBJ2-1; D is perhaps TRBD1 or TRBD2 (5 bases each). V shed 6 bases and J shed 13 bases, with 19 bases lying between them. The CDR3 is 13 amino acids. Germline V CDR1 and CDR2: MNHNS, SASEGT. The chain's CDR3 is CASSYRLGETQFF. Here the CDR3 DNA reads TGTGCCAGCAGCTACAGGCTGGGAGAGACCCAGTTCTTC.

In this sample, this clonotype turned up many times. The J gene is TRBJ2-1, the V gene TRBV11-3; no definite D call. CDR1 and CDR2 (germline): SGHNT, YENEEA. V was pared by 1 base and J by 5 bases, with 15 bases between. This CDR3 has 16 residues. Here the CDR3 reads CASSLGHRKANNEQFF. In DNA, the CDR3 is TGTGCCAGCAGCTTAGGACACCGGAAGGCCAACAATGAGCAGTTCTTC. Full variable domain (rest looked up from reference TRBV11-3 and TRBJ2-1): EAGVVQSPRYKIIEKKQPVAFWCNPISGHNTLYWYLQNLGQGPELLIRYENEEAVDDSQLPKDRFSAERLKGVDSTLKIQPAELGDSAVYLCASSLGHRKANNEQFFGPGTRLTVL.

This clonotype is labeled medium-sized (0.01 to 0.1%). The chain carries TRBV7-2 and TRBJ2-1; D may be TRBD1 (6 bases). V was shortened by 5 bases and J by 2 bases, with 13 bases between the two germline ends. The CDR3 consists of 15 residues. The V gene's germline CDR1 is SGHTA and CDR2 FQGNSA. CDR3 in DNA: TGTGCCAGCAGCGCCGGGGACACGGCCTACAATGAGCAGTTCTTC. It is translated as CASSAGDTAYNEQFF. Combining the CDR3 with reference TRBV7-2 and TRBJ2-1 gives the whole variable domain GAGVSQSPSNKVTEKGKDVELRCDPISGHTALYWYRQSLGQGLEFLIYFQGNSAPDKSGLPSDRFSAERTGGSVSTLTIQRTQQEDSAVYLCASSAGDTAYNEQFFGPGTRLTVL.

The chain recombines TRBV7-3 with TRBJ2-5; no clear D gene. Germline assignment: CDR1 SGHTA and CDR2 FQGTGA. The CDR3 is made up of 13 amino acids. V lost 1 base and J lost 14, with 17 bases in between. The CDR3 nucleotides read TGTGCCAGCAGCTTAATATGGGCCGATGAGCATTACTTC. It translates to CASSLIWADEHYF.

This chain connects TRBV6-6 to TRBJ1-1; 9 nucleotides line up with TRBD1. This CDR3 comprises 14 residues. V was clipped by 6 bases and J by 5 bases; unmatched bases: 7. Germline values: CDR1 MNHNY, CDR2 SVGAGI (reference sequence). CDR3 nucleotides: TGTGCCAGCAGGAACAGGGGGCGCGGAACTGAAGCTTTCTTT. It codes for CASRNRGRGTEAFF.

In its sample, this clonotype was seen many times. This chain joins TRBV25-1 and TRBJ2-5, with 9 bases aligning to TRBD1. In germline, CDR1 is MGHDK, CDR2 SYGVNS. The J segment lost 5 bases and the V segment lost 0 bases, leaving 10 bases of the junction unmatched. The CDR3 covers 17 residues. This CDR3 reads CASSEYPGQGFSETQYF. The CDR3 DNA sequence: TGTGCCAGCAGTGAATATCCGGGACAGGGTTTTTCGGAGACCCAGTACTTC.

This clonotype is categorized as medium-sized. The gene calls are TRBV6-1 and TRBJ2-1; D not resolved. The length of the CDR3 is 14 residues. Germline values: CDR1 MNHNS, CDR2 SASEGT. Trimming left V 1 base short and J 13 bases short, with 17 bases between. This CDR3 is CASSEGLSLGTQFF. Written as DNA, the CDR3 is TGTGCCAGCAGTGAAGGTTTGAGCCTCGGAACCCAGTTCTTC.

This clonotype appeared a few times. The chain carries TRBV6-1 and TRBJ1-4; a possible D gene is TRBD1 (5 bases). The CDR3 extends over 15 amino acids. Per the germline V gene, CDR1 is MNHNS and CDR2 is SASEGT. V was clipped by 0 bases and J by 8 bases, with 13 bases between them. The DNA for the CDR3 is TGTGCCAGCAGTGAAGCGCTGGAGGGGAGGGAAAAACTGTTTTTT. The encoded protein is CASSEALEGREKLFF.

There are a few counts of this clonotype. J is TRBJ1-4 and V is TRBV6-1; D is ambiguous. Trimming removed 7 bases from V and 4 bases from J, with 13 bases in between. This CDR3 region has 14 residues. Germline assignment: CDR1 MNHNS and CDR2 SASEGT. The CDR3 spells CASNHRAFNEKLFF. CDR3 in DNA: TGTGCCAGCAACCACCGGGCCTTTAATGAAAAACTGTTTTTT.

This clonotype was found a few times. The chain links TRBV5-4 to TRBJ2-1, with 11 bases fitting TRBD2. Per germline, CDR1 SGHNT and CDR2 YYREEE (reference sequence). V shed 4 bases, J shed 2 bases, and the junction held 5 bases outside the gene matches. CDR3 length equals 16 residues. The CDR3 loop reads CASSSSGLAAYNEQFF. DNA for the CDR3: TGTGCCAGCAGCAGCTCGGGACTAGCGGCCTACAATGAGCAGTTCTTC.

The genes are TRBV7-2 and TRBJ2-4; 8 bases are shared with TRBD2. Trimming cost V 6 bases and J 9 bases; bases outside gene matches: 10. The length of the CDR3 is 14 residues. Looked up from germline, CDR1 is SGHTA and CDR2 is FQGNSA. The CDR3 bases are TGTGCCAGCAGAATAACTAGTCGGGAGGGCATTCAGTACTTC. Residues: CASRITSREGIQYF. The full variable domain, rest sourced from reference TRBV7-2 and TRBJ2-4, is GAGVSQSPSNKVTEKGKDVELRCDPISGHTALYWYRQSLGQGLEFLIYFQGNSAPDKSGLPSDRFSAERTGGSVSTLTIQRTQQEDSAVYLCASRITSREGIQYFGAGTRLSVL.

This clonotype was recorded a few times. The genes are TRBV10-1 and TRBJ1-1, with a weak D call TRBD1 (6 bases). The V end lost 4 bases, the J end lost 4 bases, and 16 bases lay between the germline ends. The V gene's germline CDR1 is WNHNN and CDR2 SYGVQD (reference sequence). The CDR3 loop spans 15 amino acids. The CDR3 DNA reads TGCGCCAGCAGTGGACAGACAGGTCTTTCCACTGAAGCTTTCTTT. Protein product: CASSGQTGLSTEAFF.

The V call is TRBV12-3 or TRBV12-4, the J call TRBJ2-1; 7 bases are a match to TRBD1. CDR3 size: 16 residues. The trim removed 4 bases at V and 0 bases at J, leaving 6 bases unmatched. The CDR3 sequence: CASSYRQGGSYNEQFF. The CDR3 bases are TGTGCCAGCAGTTACCGACAGGGTGGCTCCTACAATGAGCAGTTCTTC.

The chain carries TRBV11-3 and TRBJ1-5, with TRBD1 matching 8 bases. Per the germline V gene, CDR1 is SGHNT and CDR2 is YENEEA. V was pared by 4 bases and J by 7 bases, with 6 bases of the junction left unmatched. This CDR3 region has 14 residues. The CDR3: CASSSWDRRQPQHF. CDR3 coding DNA: TGTGCCAGCAGCTCGTGGGACAGGAGGCAGCCCCAGCATTTT. Complete variable domain (other parts from reference TRBV11-3 and TRBJ1-5): EAGVVQSPRYKIIEKKQPVAFWCNPISGHNTLYWYLQNLGQGPELLIRYENEEAVDDSQLPKDRFSAERLKGVDSTLKIQPAELGDSAVYLCASSSWDRRQPQHFGDGTRLSIL.

This clonotype was picked up a small number of times. The CDR3 reads CASSKDRVNYGYTF. Here the CDR3 DNA reads TGTGCCAGCAGTAAAGACAGGGTCAACTATGGCTACACCTTC. V usage is TRBV7-2 and J usage is TRBJ1-2, with TRBD1 matching 7 bases. The J segment lost 2 bases and the V segment lost 6 bases, leaving 6 bases of the junction unmatched. There are 14 residues in the CDR3. CDR1 is SGHTA, CDR2 FQGNSA, per germline.

Comment on this clonotype: One end of the junction is discordant with germline, which a read error may explain. This chain joins TRBV6-1 and TRBJ2-3; 8 bases are shared with TRBD1. This CDR3 has 16 residues. The germline gives CDR1 MNHNS, CDR2 SASEGT. The CDR3 here is CANSEGQGRRTDTQYF. The CDR3 DNA reads TGTGCCAACAGTGAAGGACAGGGTAGGAGGACAGATACGCAGTATTTT.

In this sample, this clonotype turned up once. The chain joins TRBV27 to TRBJ1-4; the D is unclear. Trimming left V 3 bases short and J 7 bases short, with 9 bases between. This CDR3 has 13 residues. The germline gives CDR1 MNHEY, CDR2 SMNVEV (reference sequence). DNA of the CDR3: TGTGCCAGCAGTTTTTGGAGTAGTGAAAAACTGTTTTTT. Translated: CASSFWSSEKLFF.

V and J are TRBV6-1 and TRBJ1-4; D is uncertain. Between the trimmed V and J ends, which lost 10 bases and 0 bases, there was a span of 6 bases. This CDR3 is built from 12 residues. In germline, CDR1 is MNHNS, CDR2 SASEGT. CDR3 nucleotides: TGTGCCACCCAGGCAACTAATGAAAAACTGTTTTTT. As protein: CATQATNEKLFF.

This rearrangement joins TRBV11-2 to TRBJ2-1; D is ambiguous. The CDR3 has 13 amino acids. Germline V lookup: CDR1 SGHAT, CDR2 FQNNGV. V lost 4 bases to trimming and J lost 13 bases, with 17 bases between them. The CDR3 protein is CASSWTPGETQFF. CDR3 sequence (DNA): TGTGCCAGCAGCTGGACGCCGGGCGAGACCCAGTTCTTC.

Ten or more counts support this clonotype. One end of the junction is discordant with germline, which a read error may explain. The chain employs TRBV11-2 and TRBJ2-5, with 7 bases aligning to TRBD1. Germline CDR1 is SGHAT and CDR2 is FQNNGV. This CDR3 spans 15 amino acids. The CDR3 here is CASSLGDRDHETQYF. Written as DNA, the CDR3 is TGTGCCAGCAGCTTAGGAGACAGGGACCACGAGACCCAGTACTTC.

This clonotype was counted at least ten times. The chain employs TRBV6-1 and TRBJ2-1; D possibly uses TRBD1 or TRBD2 (5 bases each). The J call may be mistaken, given a closer DNA end match to TRBJ2-7. The CDR3 has 17 amino acids. Germline CDR1 and CDR2: MNHNS and SASEGT. CDR3 loop: CASSEAAADIGVNEQYF. CDR3 in DNA: TGTGCCAGCAGTGAAGCGGCAGCGGACATAGGGGTGAATGAGCAGTACTTC.

The gene calls are TRBV24-1 and TRBJ2-1; a possible D gene is TRBD2 (5 bases). The DNA end is a closer match to TRBJ2-7, so the J assignment may be wrong. The CDR3 spans 12 residues. In germline, CDR1 is KGHDR, CDR2 SFDVKD. The CDR3 sequence is CATSDSRDEQYF. The CDR3 DNA follows: TGTGCCACCAGTGATTCGCGGGACGAGCAGTACTTC.

This clonotype was seen at least ten times. The gene calls are TRBV12-3 or TRBV12-4 and TRBJ2-1, with D possibly matching TRBD1 (6 bases). The CDR3 consists of 13 residues. Deletions cut 6 bases from V and 4 bases from J, with 10 bases between. The DNA of the CDR3 is TGTGCCAGCAGCTCCCAGGGGTACAATGAGCAGTTCTTC. Translating it yields CASSSQGYNEQFF.

This clonotype has at least ten counts. V is TRBV6-1 and J is TRBJ2-3; 8 bases are shared with TRBD1. V shed 5 bases, J shed 2 bases, and the junction held 3 bases outside the gene matches. The CDR3 spans 14 residues. Germline loops: CDR1 MNHNS, CDR2 SASEGT. CDR3 in DNA: TGTGCCAGCAGTATCAGGGGGCCCACAGATACGCAGTATTTT. Its protein is CASSIRGPTDTQYF.